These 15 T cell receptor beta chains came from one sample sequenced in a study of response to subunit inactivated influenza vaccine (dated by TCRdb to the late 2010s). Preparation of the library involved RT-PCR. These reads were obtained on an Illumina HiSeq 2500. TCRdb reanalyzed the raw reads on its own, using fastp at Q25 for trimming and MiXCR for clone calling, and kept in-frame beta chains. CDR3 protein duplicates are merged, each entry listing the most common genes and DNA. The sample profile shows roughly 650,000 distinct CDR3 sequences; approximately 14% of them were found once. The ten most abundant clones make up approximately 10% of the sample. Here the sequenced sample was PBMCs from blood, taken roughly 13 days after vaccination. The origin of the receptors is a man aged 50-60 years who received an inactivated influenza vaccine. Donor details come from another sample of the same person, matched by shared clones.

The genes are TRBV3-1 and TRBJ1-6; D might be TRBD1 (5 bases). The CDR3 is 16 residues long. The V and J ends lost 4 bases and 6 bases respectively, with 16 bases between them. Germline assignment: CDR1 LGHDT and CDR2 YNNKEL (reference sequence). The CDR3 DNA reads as TGTGCCAGCAGCCTCGGATCGGGGACCGGTAATTCACCCCTCCACTTT. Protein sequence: CASSLGSGTGNSPLHF.

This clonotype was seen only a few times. The CDR3 is CASNRGGRSSYEQYF. The CDR3 bases are TGTGCCAGCAATCGTGGGGGACGGAGCTCCTACGAGCAGTACTTC. The rearrangement joins TRBV28 to TRBJ2-7; either TRBD1 or TRBD2 may supply D (5 bases each). V was pared by 7 bases and J by 0 bases, with 16 bases between. Germline loops: CDR1 MDHEN, CDR2 SYDVKM. The CDR3 extends over 15 amino acids.

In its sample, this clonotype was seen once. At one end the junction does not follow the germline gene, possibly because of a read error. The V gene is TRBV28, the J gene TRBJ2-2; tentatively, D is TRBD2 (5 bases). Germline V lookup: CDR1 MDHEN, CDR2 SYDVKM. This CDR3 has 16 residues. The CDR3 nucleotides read TGTGCCTGCAGTTTCAGCGAGGGCACTTACACCGGGGAGCTGTTTTTT. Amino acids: CACSFSEGTYTGELFF.

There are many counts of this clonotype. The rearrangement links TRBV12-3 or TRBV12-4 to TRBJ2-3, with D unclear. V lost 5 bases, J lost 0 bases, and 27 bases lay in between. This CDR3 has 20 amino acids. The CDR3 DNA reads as TGTGCCAGCAGTCCCCGAAGACGGTTCGTTCAAGGAAGGAGCACAGATACGCAGTATTTT. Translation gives CASSPRRRFVQGRSTDTQYF.

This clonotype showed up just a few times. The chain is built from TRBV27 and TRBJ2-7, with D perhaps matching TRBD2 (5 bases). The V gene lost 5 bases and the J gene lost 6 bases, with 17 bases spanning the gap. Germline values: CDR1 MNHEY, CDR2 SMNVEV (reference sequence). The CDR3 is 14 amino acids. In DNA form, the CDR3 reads TGTGCCAGCAGTCTTGTGGGGAGCACAGTCGAGCAGTACTTC. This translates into CASSLVGSTVEQYF.

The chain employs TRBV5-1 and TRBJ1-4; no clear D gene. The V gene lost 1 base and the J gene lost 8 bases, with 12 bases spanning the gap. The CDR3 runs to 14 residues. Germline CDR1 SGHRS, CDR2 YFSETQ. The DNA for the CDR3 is TGCGCCAGCAGCTTGACGGTGGACGAGGAAAAACTGTTTTTT. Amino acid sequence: CASSLTVDEEKLFF.

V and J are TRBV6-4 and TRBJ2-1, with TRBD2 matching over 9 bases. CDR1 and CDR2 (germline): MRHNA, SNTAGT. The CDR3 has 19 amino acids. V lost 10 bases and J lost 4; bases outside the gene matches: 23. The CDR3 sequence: CAICPSFVGGGAKYNEQFF. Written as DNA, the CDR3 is TGTGCCATCTGTCCCTCGTTTGTCGGCGGGGGGGCCAAATACAATGAGCAGTTCTTC.

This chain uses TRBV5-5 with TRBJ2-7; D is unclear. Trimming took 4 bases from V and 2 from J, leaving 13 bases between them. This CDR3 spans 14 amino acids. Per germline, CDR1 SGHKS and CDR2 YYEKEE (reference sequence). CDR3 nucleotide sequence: TGTGCCAGCAGCCTGGTTCACTTGACCTACGAGCAGTACTTC. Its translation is CASSLVHLTYEQYF.

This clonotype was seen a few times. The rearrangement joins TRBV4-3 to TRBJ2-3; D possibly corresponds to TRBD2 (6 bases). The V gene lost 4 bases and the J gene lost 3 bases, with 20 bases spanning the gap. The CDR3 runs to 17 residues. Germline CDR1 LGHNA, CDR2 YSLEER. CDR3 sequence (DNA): TGCGCCAGCAGCCGCGGGACCGCGGAGTGGAATACAGATACGCAGTATTTT. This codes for CASSRGTAEWNTDTQYF.

The CDR3 nucleotides read TGTGCCAGTAGTATAGACGCCGTACGGACAGACATCCAAGAGACCCAGTACTTC. Encoded protein: CASSIDAVRTDIQETQYF. V gene TRBV19 combines with J gene TRBJ2-5, with a tentative D call TRBD1 (6 bases). CDR1 and CDR2 (germline): LNHDA, SQIVND (reference sequence). Trimming removed 0 bases from V and 1 base from J, with 18 bases in between. The CDR3 covers 18 residues.

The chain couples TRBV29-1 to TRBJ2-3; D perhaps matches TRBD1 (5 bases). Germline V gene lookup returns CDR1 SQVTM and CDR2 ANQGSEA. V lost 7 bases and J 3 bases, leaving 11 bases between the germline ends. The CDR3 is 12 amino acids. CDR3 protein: CSGVPGTDTQYF. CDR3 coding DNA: TGCAGCGGGGTCCCAGGGACAGATACGCAGTATTTT.

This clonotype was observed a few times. CDR3 sequence: CASTRQGVGTEAFF. DNA for the CDR3: TGTGCCAGCACCAGACAGGGTGTCGGCACTGAAGCTTTCTTT. J is TRBJ1-1 and V is TRBV12-3 or TRBV12-4; 7 nucleotides align to TRBD1. The CDR3 spans 14 residues. Trimming cost V 7 bases and J 4 bases; bases outside gene matches: 9.

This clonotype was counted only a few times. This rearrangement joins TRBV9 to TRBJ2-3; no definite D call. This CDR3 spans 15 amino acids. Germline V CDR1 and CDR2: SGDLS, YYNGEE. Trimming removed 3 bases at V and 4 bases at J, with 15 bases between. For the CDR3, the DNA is TGTGCCAGCAGCGCCTACAGTAGCTCCTCAGATACGCAGTATTTT. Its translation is CASSAYSSSSDTQYF.

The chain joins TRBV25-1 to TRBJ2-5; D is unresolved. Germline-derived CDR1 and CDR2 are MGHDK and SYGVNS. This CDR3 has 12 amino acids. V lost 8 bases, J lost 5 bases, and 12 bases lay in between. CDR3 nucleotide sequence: TGTGCCAGCCGTAATCGCAGGGAGACCCAGTACTTC. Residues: CASRNRRETQYF.

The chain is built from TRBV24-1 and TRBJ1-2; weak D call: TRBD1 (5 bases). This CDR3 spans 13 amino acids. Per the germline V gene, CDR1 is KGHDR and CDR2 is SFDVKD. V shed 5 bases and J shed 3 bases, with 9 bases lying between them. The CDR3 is CATSAQAYYGYTF. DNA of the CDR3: TGTGCCACCAGTGCACAGGCTTACTATGGCTACACCTTC.